Listed below are T cell receptor beta chains from one sample, sequenced in a study of T cells in Graves' hyperthyroidism and ophthalmopathy. TCRdb analysed the multiplex PCR reads with MiXCR anew, one entry per CDR3 protein. This sample has 650,000 to 850,000 distinct CDR3 sequences; 15% to 20% occur once, and the top ten carry over 15%. Sequencing used blood. The source is a woman aged 50 to 60 with Graves' hyperthyroidism that later progressed to Graves' ophthalmopathy. Both conserved end residues are part of each CDR3.

V gene: TRBV7-9
CDR3 protein: CASSLGGAGYTF

V gene: TRBV27
CDR3 protein: CASSRTGHYGYTF

V gene: TRBV7-9
CDR3 protein: CASSLVGTSGQETQYF

V gene: TRBV19
CDR3 protein: CASRRRRGQPQHF

V gene: TRBV20-1
CDR3 protein: CSARGSAGNSNQPQHF

V gene: TRBV9
CDR3 protein: CASSEHRDSGNTIYF

V gene: TRBV20-1
CDR3 protein: CSALGQGVDYGNQPQHF

V gene: TRBV18
CDR3 protein: CASSPPKLAGEHNEQFF

V gene: TRBV30
CDR3 protein: CAVVGNRSDTQYF

V gene: TRBV5-1
CDR3 protein: CASSLQDSLYEQYF

V gene: TRBV10-1
CDR3 protein: CASSRGQSSYNEQFF

V gene: TRBV12-3/TRBV12-4
CDR3 protein: CASSLGDDRGLNQPQHF

V gene: TRBV20-1
CDR3 protein: CSAFVTYEQYF

V gene: TRBV9
CDR3 protein: CASSAGGGFRTEAFF

V gene: TRBV7-9
CDR3 protein: CASSLARTGDSNQPQHF

V gene: TRBV20-1
CDR3 protein: CSARGWTGASATNEKLFF

V gene: TRBV27
CDR3 protein: CASRITGSNSPLHF

V gene: TRBV7-2
CDR3 protein: CASSRTPGTYEQYF

V gene: TRBV7-9
CDR3 protein: CASSLEGRSPEAFF

V gene: TRBV11-2
CDR3 protein: CASSLETGVTYEQYF

V gene: TRBV3-1
CDR3 protein: CASSHTRSYEQYF

V gene: TRBV24-1
CDR3 protein: CATSDSSNQPQHF

V gene: TRBV20-1
CDR3 protein: CSARLAGGTGELFF

V gene: TRBV27
CDR3 protein: CASSTIPQNTEAFF

V gene: TRBV6-1
CDR3 protein: CASTPRTGANTGELFF

V gene: TRBV12-3/TRBV12-4
CDR3 protein: CASSPGQGAGNEQFF

V gene: TRBV4-1
CDR3 protein: CASSPKQGAGTEAFF

V gene: TRBV3-1
CDR3 protein: CASSQGQVLSGNTIYF

V gene: TRBV5-1
CDR3 protein: CASSLRGIHTEAFF

V gene: TRBV7-2
CDR3 protein: CASSLPGSAYEQYF

V gene: TRBV5-6
CDR3 protein: CASSLGWGNSPLHF

V gene: TRBV6-1
CDR3 protein: CASRSGGAHEQFF

V gene: TRBV10-3
CDR3 protein: CAIETGVGTEAFF

V gene: TRBV6-4
CDR3 protein: CASSVFQGTEAFF

V gene: TRBV24-1
CDR3 protein: CATGNRELGYFYSNQPQHF

V gene: TRBV2
CDR3 protein: CASSPTVLSYEQYF

V gene: TRBV11-2
CDR3 protein: CASSLGAGLLNQPQHF

V gene: TRBV7-2
CDR3 protein: CASSLAGLAGRDTQYF

V gene: TRBV20-1
CDR3 protein: CSARDWATGDGYGYTF

V gene: TRBV2
CDR3 protein: CASSRSGGLRPLHF

V gene: TRBV13
CDR3 protein: CASRTVGGVEAFF

V gene: TRBV19
CDR3 protein: CASSSTGAGGELFF

V gene: TRBV19
CDR3 protein: CASSMLRTVMNTEAFF

V gene: TRBV6-1
CDR3 protein: CASTTTGYEQYF

V gene: TRBV9
CDR3 protein: CASSPRSDRVENTIYF